These 9 T cell receptor beta chains were sequenced from one sample in a study of cytomegalovirus exposure and HLA in healthy donors. The PCR made use of 60 Vbeta and 13 Jbeta primers. Profiled with immunoSEQ multiplex PCR; TCRdb holds only in-frame clones, not every one. This table holds 60,000 to 70,000 clones, about 61% found once. The sequenced sample consisted of PBMCs. Source of these receptors: a woman in her 50s in good health and CMV-seronegative.

The chain joins TRBV27 to TRBJ2-2, with TRBD1 matching over 10 bases. The V gene end was trimmed by 6 bases and the J gene end by 5 bases; junction bases not matched to a gene: 6. Germline V gene lookup returns CDR1 MNHEY and CDR2 SMNVEV (reference sequence). CDR3 length equals 15 residues. CDR3 sequence (DNA): TGTGCCAGCAGGGTGGGGACAGGGGAAACCGGGGAGCTGTTTTTT. Amino acids: CASRVGTGETGELFF.

The chain couples TRBV28 to TRBJ1-5, with TRBD1 matching 12 bases. Trimming at V came to 6 bases and at J to 5 bases, leaving 8 bases not matched to a gene. This CDR3 is 16 amino acids long. Germline V gene data show CDR1 as MDHEN and CDR2 as SYDVKM. The CDR3 DNA sequence: TGTGCCAGCAGCCCTATGGGGACAGGGGGCTATCAGCCCCAGCATTTT. Amino acids: CASSPMGTGGYQPQHF.

This clone showed up just once. The chain has TRBV28 and TRBJ1-1; 8 bases agree with TRBD1. CDR3 length: 14 residues. The germline CDR1 and CDR2 sequences are MDHEN and SYDVKM. V shed 6 bases and J 1 base; nucleotides not matched to a gene: 4. CDR3 region: CASSSGQGNTEAFF. CDR3 nucleotides: TGTGCCAGCAGCTCTGGACAGGGGAACACTGAAGCTTTCTTT. Using reference TRBV28 and TRBJ1-1 for the parts outside the CDR3, the full variable domain is DVKVTQSSRYLVKRTGEKVFLECVQDMDHENMFWYRQDPGLGLRLIYFSYDVKMKEKGDIPEGYSVSREKKERFSLILESASTNQTSMYLCASSSGQGNTEAFFGQGTRLTVV.

The chain couples TRBV7-2 to TRBJ1-1; maybe TRBD1 (5 bases). This CDR3 is 15 amino acids long. In germline, CDR1 is SGHTA, CDR2 FQGNSA. Trimming stripped 0 bases from V and 3 bases from J, with 11 bases between. The CDR3 sequence: CASSLAQGHYTEAFF. CDR3 nucleotides: TGTGCCAGCAGCTTAGCGCAGGGCCACTACACTGAAGCTTTCTTT. Full variable domain (outside the CDR3, taken from reference TRBV7-2 and TRBJ1-1): GAGVSQSPSNKVTEKGKDVELRCDPISGHTALYWYRQSLGQGLEFLIYFQGNSAPDKSGLPSDRFSAERTGGSVSTLTIQRTQQEDSAVYLCASSLAQGHYTEAFFGQGTRLTVV.

This clone was recorded a few times. The chain links TRBV27 to TRBJ1-2; no clear D gene. V was cut by 0 bases and J by 8 bases, with 16 bases left in between. CDR1 and CDR2 from the germline V gene are MNHEY and SMNVEV (reference sequence). The CDR3 sequence is 15 residues long. CDR3 nucleotide sequence: TGTGCCAGCAGTTTATCTCCCAGTTCTTACGTCGGCTACACCTTC. As protein: CASSLSPSSYVGYTF.

This sequence joins TRBV11-2 and TRBJ2-1; 8 bases line up with TRBD2. With V trimmed by 5 bases and J by 1 base, 7 bases remained unmatched. The CDR3 consists of 16 residues. From germline, CDR1 is SGHAT and CDR2 FQNNGV. This CDR3 is CASSPTSGTSYNEQFF. CDR3 sequence (DNA): TGTGCCAGCAGCCCTACTAGCGGAACATCCTACAATGAGCAGTTCTTC.

V is TRBV7-2 and J is TRBJ2-3, with 7 nucleotides matching TRBD2. The CDR3 has 15 amino acids. Germline CDR1 is SGHTA and CDR2 is FQGNSA. V gave up 5 bases and J gave up 5 bases; unmatched junction bases: 10. The CDR3 coding sequence is TGTGCCAGCAGCCACGTAGCGGGTTCCCGAGATACGCAGTATTTT. Its translation is CASSHVAGSRDTQYF.

This sequence joins TRBV9 and TRBJ1-1, with a weak D call TRBD1 (5 bases). Germline CDR1 SGDLS, CDR2 YYNGEE. Trimming removed 0 bases from V and 1 base from J, with 10 bases in between. This CDR3 has 15 residues. In DNA form, the CDR3 reads TGTGCCAGCAGCGTAGGGGATGACAGGAACACTGAAGCTTTCTTT. This translates into CASSVGDDRNTEAFF.

This rearrangement joins TRBV19 to TRBJ1-2; D gene unclear. This CDR3 comprises 13 residues. Trimming stripped 7 bases from V and 0 bases from J, with 9 bases between. CDR1 and CDR2 from the germline V gene are LNHDA and SQIVND (reference sequence). As DNA, the CDR3 is TGTGCCAGTAAGAGGGAACCTAACTATGGCTACACCTTC. Its protein is CASKREPNYGYTF. The whole variable domain, remainder taken from reference TRBV19 and TRBJ1-2, is DGGITQSPKYLFRKEGQNVTLSCEQNLNHDAMYWYRQDPGQGLRLIYYSQIVNDFQKGDIAEGYSVSREKKESFPLTVTSAQKNPTAFYLCASKREPNYGYTFGSGTRLTVV.